This entry lists 11 T cell receptor beta chains sequenced from one sample in a study of long-term antiretroviral therapy in people with HIV. Samples were assayed with immunoSEQ v3.0 at survey level. Measured with immunoSEQ multiplex PCR; TCRdb has only the in-frame clones, and not every one. The sample includes approximately 35,000 clones, around 80% seen only once; the top ten take 7.5% to 9.5%. The sequencing used unsorted PBMCs, collected 3.1 years after starting antiretroviral therapy. Every receptor here comes from a woman in her fifties or sixties with HIV.

V gene TRBV4-1 combines with J gene TRBJ2-3, with D tentatively TRBD1 (5 bases). Germline assignment: CDR1 MGHRA and CDR2 YSYEKL. The CDR3 consists of 15 residues. The V end was cut by 6 bases, the J end by 4 bases, with 17 bases between. The CDR3 protein is CASSEKGYKPDTQYF. The CDR3 DNA follows: TGCGCCAGCAGTGAGAAGGGGTATAAGCCAGATACGCAGTATTTT.

The chain recombines TRBV29-1 with TRBJ2-3; D not certain. The CDR3 sequence is 12 residues long. CDR1 and CDR2 (germline): SQVTM, ANQGSEA. Trimming cost V 1 base and J 0 bases, with 2 bases left between them. As DNA, the CDR3 is TGCAGCGTTGAAGCCAGCACAGATACGCAGTATTTT. This encodes CSVEASTDTQYF.

The V call is TRBV20-1, the J call TRBJ2-1; D uncertain. Germline V gives CDR1 DFQATT, CDR2 SNEGSKA (reference sequence). The V end lost 2 bases, the J end lost 9 bases, and 8 bases lay between the germline ends. CDR3 size: 11 residues. CDR3 sequence: CSARTIGEQFF. The CDR3 DNA reads TGCAGTGCTAGAACTATCGGTGAGCAGTTCTTC.

The chain has TRBV4-1 and TRBJ2-3, with D maybe TRBD2 (7 bases). CDR3 size: 16 residues. V was trimmed by 2 bases and J by 0 bases, leaving 12 bases between them. Germline V gene sequence: CDR1 MGHRA, CDR2 YSYEKL. The CDR3 is CASSQLRGASTDTQYF. CDR3 coding DNA: TGCGCCAGCAGCCAACTCCGGGGGGCTAGCACAGATACGCAGTATTTT.

The J gene is TRBJ2-2, the V gene TRBV29-1, with a tentative D call TRBD1 (5 bases). This CDR3 spans 14 amino acids. The V gene's germline CDR1 is SQVTM and CDR2 ANQGSEA. Trimming took 3 bases from V and 0 from J, leaving 8 bases between them. This chain's CDR3 is CSVEGPANTGELFF. The DNA for the CDR3 is TGCAGCGTTGAGGGGCCTGCGAACACCGGGGAGCTGTTTTTT.

The chain links TRBV25-1 to TRBJ1-2; D not certain. This CDR3 comprises 13 residues. The germline V and J ends were trimmed by 2 bases and 3 bases, with 7 bases remaining between them. Germline loops: CDR1 MGHDK, CDR2 SYGVNS. CDR3 nucleotide sequence: TGTGCCAGCAGTGAACAGGCCTACTATGGCTACACCTTC. This sequence encodes CASSEQAYYGYTF.

The chain is built from TRBV25-1 and TRBJ2-7; D possibly corresponds to TRBD1 (7 bases). CDR1 and CDR2 (germline): MGHDK, SYGVNS. V was shortened by 4 bases and J by 6 bases, with 16 bases between the two germline ends. The CDR3 loop spans 14 amino acids. As DNA, the CDR3 is TGTGCCAGCAGTGTACAGGGGAGGCAAGGCGAGCAGTACTTC. It yields the protein CASSVQGRQGEQYF.

In its sample, this clone was seen once. The chain recombines TRBV5-1 with TRBJ2-2, with TRBD2 identical over 7 bases. The CDR3 covers 17 residues. The germline V gene encodes CDR1 SGHRS and CDR2 YFSETQ. V lost 4 bases, J lost 3 bases, and 12 bases stayed unmatched. DNA for the CDR3: TGCGCCAGCAGCCTGGCGCCGACGGGGGGATACACCGGGGAGCTGTTTTTT. It specifies CASSLAPTGGYTGELFF.

The chain joins TRBV7-9 to TRBJ2-5; D gene ambiguous. V dropped 1 base and J dropped 5 bases, with 8 bases sitting between them. The germline V gene has CDR1 SEHNR and CDR2 FQNEAQ (reference sequence). The CDR3 contains 13 residues. CDR3 loop: CASSLDLRETQYF. CDR3 nucleotide sequence: TGTGCCAGCAGCTTAGACCTTAGGGAGACCCAGTACTTC.

The table lists this clone with a few counts. J is TRBJ2-7 and V is TRBV6-1, with D possibly being TRBD1 (6 bases). The CDR3 covers 13 residues. V was pared by 4 bases and J by 6 bases, with 13 bases between. Germline assignment: CDR1 MNHNS and CDR2 SASEGT. The CDR3 coding sequence is TGTGCCAGCAGTGTCATCCTCAGGGGCGAGCAGTACGTC. Its protein is CASSVILRGEQYV.

J is TRBJ1-5 and V is TRBV5-4, with D perhaps TRBD1 (5 bases). Germline CDR1 SGHNT, CDR2 YYREEE (reference sequence). There are 17 residues in the CDR3. The V end lost 0 bases, the J end lost 4 bases, and 17 bases lay between the germline ends. The CDR3 region has the DNA TGTGCCAGCAGCTTGGGGCCCCAGGGCGGGGGTAATCAGCCCCAGCATTTT. As protein: CASSLGPQGGGNQPQHF.